These 32 T cell receptor beta chains originate from one sample sequenced in a study of blood T cell repertoires in COVID-19. Using immunoSEQ multiplex PCR, the repertoire was profiled, and TCRdb retains in-frame clones only, with some absent. The table has a few hundred thousand clones, 80% to 90% seen once. The sequencing input was PBMCs or T cells enriched from blood (not recorded which). The receptor source for this set is a woman aged 50 to 65 who had recovered from COVID-19.

In its sample, this clone was seen once. The gene calls are TRBV19 and TRBJ1-1, with 7 bases fitting TRBD1. The CDR3 has 15 amino acids. With 3 bases clipped from V and 6 bases from J, the junction kept 10 bases outside the gene matches. Germline V gene sequence: CDR1 LNHDA, CDR2 SQIVND (reference sequence). DNA for the CDR3: TGTGCCAGTAGTATCCCGGGACAGTCAAACCCTGAAGCTTTCTTT. Translating gives CASSIPGQSNPEAFF. Filled out from reference TRBV19 and TRBJ1-1, the complete variable domain reads DGGITQSPKYLFRKEGQNVTLSCEQNLNHDAMYWYRQDPGQGLRLIYYSQIVNDFQKGDIAEGYSVSREKKESFPLTVTSAQKNPTAFYLCASSIPGQSNPEAFFGQGTRLTVV.

CDR3 coding DNA: TGTGCCAGCAGCCCAAGAAGCAGGGGCTGGAACACTGAAGCTTTCTTT. Translated, it gives CASSPRSRGWNTEAFF. The rearrangement links TRBV11-3 to TRBJ1-1; TRBD1 might be the D (6 bases). CDR3 length: 16 residues. V lost 5 bases and J 1 base, leaving 17 bases between the germline ends. The germline CDR1 and CDR2 sequences are SGHNT and YENEEA.

The genes are TRBV13 and TRBJ1-4; D possibly corresponds to TRBD1 (5 bases). Trimming cost V 0 bases and J 5 bases, with 13 bases left between them. The CDR3 runs to 16 residues. Germline-derived CDR1 and CDR2 are PRHDT and FYEKMQ (reference sequence). CDR3 loop: CASSLGPGDLNEKLFF. CDR3 in DNA: TGTGCCAGCAGCTTAGGCCCGGGGGACTTAAATGAAAAACTGTTTTTT. The full variable domain, completed using reference TRBV13 and TRBJ1-4, is AAGVIQSPRHLIKEKRETATLKCYPIPRHDTVYWYQQGPGQDPQFLISFYEKMQSDKGSIPDRFSAQQFSDYHSELNMSSLELGDSALYFCASSLGPGDLNEKLFFGSGTQLSVL.

This clone was recorded once. This chain links TRBV28 with TRBJ1-5; TRBD1 matches at 7 bases. CDR1 MDHEN and CDR2 SYDVKM come from the germline V gene. V was clipped by 5 bases and J by 5 bases; unmatched bases: 9. CDR3 size: 15 residues. The CDR3 DNA is TGTGCCAGCAGTATTTCGGACAGGATCGATCAGCCCCAGCATTTT. The encoded protein is CASSISDRIDQPQHF.

J is TRBJ2-5 and V is TRBV5-6; 9 bases are shared with TRBD2. V gave up 0 bases and J gave up 2 bases; unmatched junction bases: 8. The CDR3 runs to 17 residues. Germline V gene data show CDR1 as SGHDT and CDR2 as YYEEEE. The CDR3 here is CASSLAASGAEQETQYF. CDR3 nucleotide sequence: TGTGCCAGCAGCTTGGCCGCTAGCGGGGCCGAGCAAGAGACCCAGTACTTC.

The chain combines TRBV21-1 with TRBJ1-3. TRBV21-1 is classified as a pseudogene. The CDR3 loop spans 11 amino acids. The CDR3 coding sequence is TGTGCCAGCAGCAATGAGGGTCACATATATTTT. Protein sequence: CASSNEGHIYF.

V usage is TRBV20-1 and J usage is TRBJ1-2; D not resolved. The CDR3 runs 10 residues. Trimming pared 3 bases from V and 4 bases from J, leaving 3 bases between. Germline-derived CDR1 and CDR2 are DFQATT and SNEGSKA (reference sequence). The chain's CDR3 is CSASGYGYTF. The CDR3 bases are TGCAGTGCTAGCGGCTATGGCTACACCTTC.

The CDR3 region is CASSLTSGASTDTQYF. CDR3 nucleotides: TGTGCCAGCAGCTTAACTAGCGGTGCATCCACAGATACGCAGTATTTT. The V gene is TRBV7-9, the J gene TRBJ2-3; 8 bases align to TRBD2. J lost 2 bases, V lost 2 bases, and 6 bases had no gene match. This CDR3 is 16 amino acids long. The germline gives CDR1 SEHNR, CDR2 FQNEAQ (reference sequence).

The chain couples TRBV27 to TRBJ1-1, with unresolved D. The CDR3 has 12 amino acids. With 5 bases removed from V and 11 bases from J, the gap between germline ends came to 15 bases. From germline, CDR1 is MNHEY and CDR2 SMNVEV (reference sequence). The CDR3: CASSPPSGAAFF. The CDR3 nucleotides read TGTGCCAGCAGTCCCCCCTCCGGTGCGGCTTTCTTT.

The V gene is TRBV3-1 (or the pseudogene TRBV3-2), the J gene TRBJ1-2, with D possibly being TRBD1 (6 bases). Germline CDR1 reads LGHDT; CDR2 reads YNNKEL (reference sequence). CDR3 size: 18 residues. Trimming cost V 2 bases and J 0 bases, with 19 bases left between them. The CDR3 loop reads CASSQNGGTGRANYGYTF. The CDR3 nucleotides are TGTGCCAGCAGCCAAAACGGAGGCACAGGGAGAGCTAACTATGGCTACACCTTC.

V and J are TRBV7-2 and TRBJ2-1, with 11 bases that match TRBD2. The V gene end was trimmed by 5 bases and the J gene end by 5 bases; junction bases not matched to a gene: 5. The CDR3 length is 15 residues. Germline assignment: CDR1 SGHTA and CDR2 FQGNSA. The CDR3 region is CASSQTSGENNEQFF. As DNA, the CDR3 is TGTGCCAGCAGCCAGACTAGCGGGGAGAACAATGAGCAGTTCTTC.

This chain uses TRBV4-3 with TRBJ1-5; D is unresolved. Germline V gives CDR1 LGHNA, CDR2 YSLEER. There are 15 residues in the CDR3. V was pared by 1 base and J by 4 bases, with 11 bases between. As DNA, the CDR3 is TGCGCCAGCAGCCAAGGACAAGGCCCAAATCAGCCCCAGCATTTT. This gives the protein CASSQGQGPNQPQHF.

The V call is TRBV13, the J call TRBJ2-7; TRBD2 matches 11 bases. The germline V gene has CDR1 PRHDT and CDR2 FYEKMQ (reference sequence). The CDR3 contains 15 residues. The junction had 6 bases not matched to a gene; V was cut back by 4 bases and J by 4 bases. The CDR3 loop is CASSSPLAGGYEQYF. As DNA, the CDR3 is TGTGCCAGCAGCTCGCCGCTAGCGGGGGGTTACGAGCAGTACTTC.

J is TRBJ1-1 and V is TRBV5-5, with unresolved D. Germline V gene lookup returns CDR1 SGHKS and CDR2 YYEKEE (reference sequence). The CDR3 is 11 residues long. V was trimmed by 0 bases and J by 7 bases, leaving 4 bases between them. The CDR3 is CASSLVYEAFF. CDR3 bases: TGTGCCAGCAGCTTGGTGTATGAAGCTTTCTTT. Full variable domain (rest looked up from reference TRBV5-5 and TRBJ1-1): DAGVTQSPTHLIKTRGQQVTLRCSPISGHKSVSWYQQVLGQGPQFIFQYYEKEERGRGNFPDRFSARQFPNYSSELNVNALLLGDSALYLCASSLVYEAFFGQGTRLTVV.

This clone was observed a few times. This chain connects TRBV30 to TRBJ1-6; 7 bases agree with TRBD1. Per the germline V gene, CDR1 is GTSNPN and CDR2 is SVGIG (reference sequence). V trimming: 0 bases; J trimming: 6 bases; junction bases outside the gene matches: 2. CDR3 length: 14 residues. The CDR3 nucleotides read TGTGCCTGGAGTGTGGGACAGCCTAATTCACCCCTCCACTTT. It is translated as CAWSVGQPNSPLHF.

The rearrangement joins TRBV7-6 to TRBJ2-3, with a weak D call TRBD2 (7 bases). The CDR3 length is 15 residues. Per the germline V gene, CDR1 is SGHVS and CDR2 is FNYEAQ. V was pared by 5 bases and J by 2 bases, with 14 bases between. CDR3: CASSPWGGSTDTQYF. The CDR3 DNA sequence: TGTGCCAGCAGCCCTTGGGGGGGCTCCACAGATACGCAGTATTTT. Full variable domain (remainder filled in from reference TRBV7-6 and TRBJ2-3): GAGVSQSPRYKVTKRGQDVALRCDPISGHVSLYWYRQALGQGPEFLTYFNYEAQQDKSGLPNDRFSAERPEGSISTLTIQRTEQRDSAMYRCASSPWGGSTDTQYFGPGTRLTVL.

The gene calls are TRBV2 and TRBJ1-6, with 9 positions matching TRBD1. The germline V gene encodes CDR1 SNHLY and CDR2 FYNNEI. The CDR3 totals 15 residues. V lost 6 bases to trimming and J lost 9 bases; unmatched junction nucleotides: 9. The CDR3 here is CASRARDRDLSPLHF. CDR3 in DNA: TGTGCCAGCAGGGCCCGGGACAGGGATCTTTCACCCCTCCACTTT.

This chain links TRBV5-4 with TRBJ2-3; 10 positions match TRBD2. Trimming at V came to 0 bases and at J to 5 bases, leaving 3 bases not matched to a gene. CDR1 is SGHNT, CDR2 YYREEE, per germline (reference sequence). The CDR3 consists of 15 residues. CDR3 DNA: TGTGCCAGCAGCTTGGGCCTAGCGGGGGAAGATACGCAGTATTTT. Translated: CASSLGLAGEDTQYF.

The V gene is TRBV4-3, the J gene TRBJ2-3; 7 nucleotides agree with TRBD2. Germline V CDR1 and CDR2: LGHNA, YSLEER. CDR3 length: 17 amino acids. Unmatched junction bases numbered 10, after V lost 0 bases and J lost 4 bases. The CDR3 DNA sequence: TGCGCCAGCAGCCAAGATAGGCCGGCTGGGGGGGCAGATACGCAGTATTTT. As protein: CASSQDRPAGGADTQYF.

The gene calls are TRBV9 and TRBJ2-5, with D tentatively TRBD1 (5 bases). The V gene lost 4 bases and the J gene lost 2 bases, with 9 bases spanning the gap. This CDR3 has 13 residues. Germline values: CDR1 SGDLS, CDR2 YYNGEE. In DNA, the CDR3 is TGTGCCAGCAGCCCCGACAGACAAGAGACCCAGTACTTC. It specifies CASSPDRQETQYF.

The chain joins TRBV28 to TRBJ2-2, with TRBD1 as a possible D gene (6 bases). The CDR3 consists of 15 residues. Trimming left V 5 bases short and J 1 base short, with 11 bases between. Germline CDR1 MDHEN, CDR2 SYDVKM. The CDR3 DNA reads TGTGCCAGCAGTAGCTTACAGGGGAACACCGGGGAGCTGTTTTTT. Amino acids: CASSSLQGNTGELFF.

The V gene is TRBV29-1, the J gene TRBJ1-3; D is unclear. In germline, CDR1 is SQVTM, CDR2 ANQGSEA. Trimming took off 2 bases at V and 4 bases at J, with 18 bases between the two ends. This CDR3 is 16 amino acids long. The CDR3 loop is CSVEPPAALLGNTIYF. The DNA of the CDR3 is TGCAGCGTTGAACCCCCCGCGGCGCTCCTGGGAAACACCATATATTTT.

With regard to this clone: Germline is not matched at one junction end, which may reflect a read error. The gene calls are TRBV2 and TRBJ1-2; 9 bases map to TRBD1. Germline CDR1 reads SNHLY; CDR2 reads FYNNEI. This CDR3 spans 11 amino acids. This chain's CDR3 is CASSEAGTGCF. CDR3 nucleotides: TGTGCCAGCAGTGAAGCCGGGACAGGGTGCTTC. Based on the CDR3 plus reference TRBV2 and TRBJ1-2, the full variable domain is EPEVTQTPSHQVTQMGQEVILRCVPISNHLYFYWYRQILGQKVEFLVSFYNNEISEKSEIFDDQFSVERPDGSNFTLKIRSTKLEDSAMYFCASSEAGTGCFGSGTRLTVV.

This clone occurred many times. This chain connects TRBV4-1 to TRBJ2-2; 8 bases are shared with TRBD2. The CDR3 totals 15 residues. Losses at the gene ends were 4 bases for V and 0 bases for J; bases not matched to a gene: 1. Germline assignment: CDR1 MGHRA and CDR2 YSYEKL. CDR3 loop: CASSPGLANTGELFF. Here the CDR3 DNA reads TGCGCCAGCAGCCCGGGACTAGCGAACACCGGGGAGCTGTTTTTT.

The chain couples TRBV5-1 to TRBJ1-2; 9 positions match TRBD1. The V segment lost 4 bases and the J segment 3 bases; nucleotides outside the gene matches: 4. The length of the CDR3 is 14 residues. Germline V lookup: CDR1 SGHRS, CDR2 YFSETQ. CDR3 region: CASSERQGDYGYTF. DNA of the CDR3: TGCGCCAGCAGCGAAAGACAGGGGGACTATGGCTACACCTTC.

This clone was observed a handful of times. This chain uses TRBV3-1 (or the pseudogene TRBV3-2) with TRBJ2-2; TRBD2 aligns across 7 bases. With V trimmed by 1 base and J by 4 bases, 3 bases remained unmatched. CDR1 and CDR2 (germline): LGHDT, YNNKEL (reference sequence). CDR3 length equals 15 residues. The CDR3 is CASSQVVAGTGELFF. The CDR3 coding sequence is TGTGCCAGCAGCCAAGTGGTAGCGGGCACCGGGGAGCTGTTTTTT.

The CDR3 loop reads CASSPRSGVYEQYF. DNA for the CDR3: TGTGCCAGCAGTCCCCGCTCCGGGGTCTACGAGCAGTACTTC. The gene calls are TRBV27 and TRBJ2-7; D perhaps matches TRBD2 (5 bases). V lost 5 bases to trimming and J lost 3 bases, with 14 bases between them. Germline V lookup: CDR1 MNHEY, CDR2 SMNVEV (reference sequence). This CDR3 has 14 amino acids.

The CDR3 loop reads CATSIRDRGLRGNQPQHF. The CDR3 nucleotides read TGTGCCACCAGCATTCGGGACAGGGGGCTTCGGGGCAATCAGCCCCAGCATTTT. The V call is TRBV15, the J call TRBJ1-5; 12 nucleotides line up with TRBD1. Trimming at V came to 4 bases and at J to 2 bases, leaving 9 bases not matched to a gene. CDR1 and CDR2 from the germline V gene are LNHNV and YYDKDF (reference sequence). The CDR3 is 18 residues long.

The chain couples TRBV18 to TRBJ1-1; maybe TRBD1 (6 bases). CDR1 and CDR2 from the germline V gene are KGHSH and LQKENI. The CDR3 is 14 residues long. V gave up 5 bases and J gave up 3 bases, with 13 bases separating them. The CDR3 region has the DNA TGTGCCAGCTCATCGGCAGGGGTGGACACTGAAGCTTTCTTT. Amino acids: CASSSAGVDTEAFF. The full variable domain, with the rest looked up from reference TRBV18 and TRBJ1-1, is NAGVMQNPRHLVRRRGQEARLRCSPMKGHSHVYWYRQLPEEGLKFMVYLQKENIIDESGMPKERFSAEFPKEGPSILRIQQVVRGDSAAYFCASSSAGVDTEAFFGQGTRLTVV.

The chain employs TRBV27 and TRBJ1-5; D is unclear. The V gene lost 3 bases and the J gene lost 3 bases, with 6 bases spanning the gap. Germline V gives CDR1 MNHEY, CDR2 SMNVEV (reference sequence). The CDR3 is made up of 13 amino acids. The CDR3 loop reads CASSLEINQPQHF. In DNA, the CDR3 is TGTGCCAGCAGTTTGGAGATCAATCAGCCCCAGCATTTT.

V and J are TRBV2 and TRBJ1-2; tentatively, D is TRBD1 (5 bases). Germline values: CDR1 SNHLY, CDR2 FYNNEI. The V end was cut by 3 bases, the J end by 3 bases, with 8 bases between. CDR3 size: 13 residues. CDR3 sequence: CASSDRVDYGYTF. CDR3 coding DNA: TGTGCCAGCAGTGACAGGGTTGACTATGGCTACACCTTC.

The chain couples TRBV27 to TRBJ1-2, with 9 bases lining up with TRBD1. With V trimmed by 4 bases and J by 6 bases, 3 bases remained unmatched. The germline CDR1 and CDR2 sequences are MNHEY and SMNVEV (reference sequence). The CDR3 contains 13 residues. CDR3 in DNA: TGTGCCAGCAGTTCGGGGACAGGGAATGGCTACACCTTC. As protein: CASSSGTGNGYTF.